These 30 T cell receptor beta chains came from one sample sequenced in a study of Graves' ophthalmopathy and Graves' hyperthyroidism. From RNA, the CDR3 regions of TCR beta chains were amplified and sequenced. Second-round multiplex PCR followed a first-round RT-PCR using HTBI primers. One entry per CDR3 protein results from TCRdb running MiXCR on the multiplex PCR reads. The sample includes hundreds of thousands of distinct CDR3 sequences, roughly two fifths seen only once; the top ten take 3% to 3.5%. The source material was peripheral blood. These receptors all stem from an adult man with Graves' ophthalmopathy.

The chain's CDR3 is CASRAGTLTYEQYF. The DNA of the CDR3 is TGTGCCAGCAGAGCCGGGACATTAACCTACGAGCAGTACTTC. The chain uses TRBV25-1 and TRBJ2-7; D is perhaps TRBD1 (6 bases). V lost 6 bases to trimming and J lost 2 bases, with 14 bases between them. This CDR3 contains 14 residues. Germline assignment: CDR1 MGHDK and CDR2 SYGVNS.

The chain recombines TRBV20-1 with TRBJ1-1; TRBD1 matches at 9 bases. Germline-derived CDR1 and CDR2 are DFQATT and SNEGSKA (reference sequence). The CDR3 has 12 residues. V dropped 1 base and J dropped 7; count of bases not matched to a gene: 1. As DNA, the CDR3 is TGCAGTGCTAGAGGGGACAGGGATGAAGCTTTCTTT. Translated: CSARGDRDEAFF.

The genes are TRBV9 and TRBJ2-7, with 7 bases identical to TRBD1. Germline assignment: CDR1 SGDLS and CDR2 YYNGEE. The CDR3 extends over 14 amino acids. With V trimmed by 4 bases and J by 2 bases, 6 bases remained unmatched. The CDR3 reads CASSQGTVAYEQYF. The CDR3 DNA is TGTGCCAGCAGCCAAGGGACAGTCGCCTACGAGCAGTACTTC.

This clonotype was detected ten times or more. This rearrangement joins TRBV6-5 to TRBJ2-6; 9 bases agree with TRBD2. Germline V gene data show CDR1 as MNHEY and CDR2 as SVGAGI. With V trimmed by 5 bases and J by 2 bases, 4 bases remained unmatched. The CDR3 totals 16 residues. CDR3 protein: CASSELAGTGANVLTF. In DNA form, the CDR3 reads TGTGCCAGCAGTGAGCTAGCGGGGACTGGGGCCAACGTCCTGACTTTC.

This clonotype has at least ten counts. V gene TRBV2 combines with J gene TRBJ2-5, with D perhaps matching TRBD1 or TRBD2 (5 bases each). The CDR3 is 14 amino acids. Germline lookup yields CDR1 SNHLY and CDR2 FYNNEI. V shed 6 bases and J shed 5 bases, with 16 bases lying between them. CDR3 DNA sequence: TGTGCCAGCAGGCTACGAGGGGACGCCGAGACCCAGTACTTC. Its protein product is CASRLRGDAETQYF.

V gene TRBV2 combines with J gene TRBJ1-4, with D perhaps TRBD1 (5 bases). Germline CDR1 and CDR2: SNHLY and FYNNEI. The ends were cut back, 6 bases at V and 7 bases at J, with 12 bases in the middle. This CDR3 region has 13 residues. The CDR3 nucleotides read TGTGCCAGCAGCCAGGGATTCGGTGAAAAACTGTTTTTT. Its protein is CASSQGFGEKLFF.

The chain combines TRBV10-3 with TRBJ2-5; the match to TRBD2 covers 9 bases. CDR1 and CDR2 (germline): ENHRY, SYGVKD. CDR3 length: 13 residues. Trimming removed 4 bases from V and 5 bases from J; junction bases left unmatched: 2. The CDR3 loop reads CAISGTSEETQYF. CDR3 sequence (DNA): TGTGCCATCAGTGGGACTAGCGAGGAGACCCAGTACTTC.

The CDR3 region is CASSLKTAAYNEQFF. The CDR3 coding sequence is TGTGCCAGCAGCTTAAAGACGGCGGCCTACAATGAGCAGTTCTTC. The gene calls are TRBV11-3 and TRBJ2-7; no clear D gene. The tail of the sequence fits TRBJ2-1 better, so the J call may be wrong. The germline V gene encodes CDR1 SGHNT and CDR2 YENEEA. There are 15 residues in the CDR3.

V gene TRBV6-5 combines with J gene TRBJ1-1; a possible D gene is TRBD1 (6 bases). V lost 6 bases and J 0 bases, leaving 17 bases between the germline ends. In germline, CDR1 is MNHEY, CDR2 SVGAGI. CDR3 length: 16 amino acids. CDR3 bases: TGTGCCAGCAGGGATGATGGGGGACAAATGAACACTGAAGCTTTCTTT. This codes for CASRDDGGQMNTEAFF.

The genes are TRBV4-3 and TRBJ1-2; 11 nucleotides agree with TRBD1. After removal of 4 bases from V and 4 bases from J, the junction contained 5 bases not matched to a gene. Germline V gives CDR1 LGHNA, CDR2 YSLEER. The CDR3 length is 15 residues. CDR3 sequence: CASSPGTGGFYGYTF. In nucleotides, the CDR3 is TGCGCCAGCAGCCCTGGGACAGGGGGATTCTATGGCTACACCTTC.

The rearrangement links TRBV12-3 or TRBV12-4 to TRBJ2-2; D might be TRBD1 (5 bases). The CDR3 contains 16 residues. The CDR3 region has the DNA TGTGCTAGTGGTTTGAACTGGCAGGGCGACACCGGGGAGCTGTTTTTT. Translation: CASGLNWQGDTGELFF.

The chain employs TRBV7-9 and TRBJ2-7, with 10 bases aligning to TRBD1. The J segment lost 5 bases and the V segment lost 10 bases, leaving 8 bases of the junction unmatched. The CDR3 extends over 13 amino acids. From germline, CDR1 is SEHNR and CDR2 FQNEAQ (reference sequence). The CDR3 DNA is TGTGCCACCGCCGGGACAGGGGATCACGAGCAGTACTTC. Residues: CATAGTGDHEQYF.

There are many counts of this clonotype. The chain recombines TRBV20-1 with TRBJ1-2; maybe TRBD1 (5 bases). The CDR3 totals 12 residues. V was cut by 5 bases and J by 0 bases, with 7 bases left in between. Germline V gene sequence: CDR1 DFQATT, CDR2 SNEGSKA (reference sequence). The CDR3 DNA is TGCAGTGCTTGGGACTCTAACTATGGCTACACCTTC. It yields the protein CSAWDSNYGYTF.

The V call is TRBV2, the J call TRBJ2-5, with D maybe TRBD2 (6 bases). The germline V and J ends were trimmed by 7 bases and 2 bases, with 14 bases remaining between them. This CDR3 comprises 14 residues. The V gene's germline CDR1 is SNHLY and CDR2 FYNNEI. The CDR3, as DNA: TGTGCCAGCATTAACTTGGGACTTCAAGAGACCCAGTACTTC. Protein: CASINLGLQETQYF.

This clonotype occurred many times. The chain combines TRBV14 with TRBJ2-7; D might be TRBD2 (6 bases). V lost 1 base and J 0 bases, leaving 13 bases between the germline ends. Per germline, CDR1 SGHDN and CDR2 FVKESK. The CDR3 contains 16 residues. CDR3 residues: CASSQASGTRSYEQYF. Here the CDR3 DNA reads TGTGCCAGCAGCCAAGCCTCCGGGACTCGCTCCTACGAGCAGTACTTC. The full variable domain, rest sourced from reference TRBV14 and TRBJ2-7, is EAGVTQFPSHSVIEKGQTVTLRCDPISGHDNLYWYRRVMGKEIKFLLHFVKESKQDESGMPNNRFLAERTGGTYSTLKVQPAELEDSGVYFCASSQASGTRSYEQYFGPGTRLTVT.

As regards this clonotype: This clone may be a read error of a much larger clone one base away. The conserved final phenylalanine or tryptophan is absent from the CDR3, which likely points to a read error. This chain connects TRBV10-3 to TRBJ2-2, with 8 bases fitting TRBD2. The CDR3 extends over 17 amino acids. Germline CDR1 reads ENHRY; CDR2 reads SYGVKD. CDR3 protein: CASSYSGLAGNTGELFS. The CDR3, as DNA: TGTGCCAGCAGTTACTCGGGGCTAGCGGGGAACACCGGGGAGCTGTTTTCT.

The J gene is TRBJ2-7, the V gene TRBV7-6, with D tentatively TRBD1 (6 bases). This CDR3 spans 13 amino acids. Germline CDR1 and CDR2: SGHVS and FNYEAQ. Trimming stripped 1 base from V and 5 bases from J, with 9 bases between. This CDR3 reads CASSLGRTDEQYF. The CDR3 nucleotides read TGTGCCAGCAGCTTAGGGCGGACAGACGAGCAGTACTTC.

The CDR3 reads CASRLGTGRNTIYF. CDR3 DNA sequence: TGTGCCAGCAGGCTCGGAACAGGGCGCAACACCATATATTTT. The V gene is TRBV7-8, the J gene TRBJ1-3; D perhaps matches TRBD1 (6 bases). The CDR3 contains 14 residues. The ends were cut back, 6 bases at V and 7 bases at J, with 16 bases in the middle. Germline CDR1 reads SGHVS; CDR2 reads FQNEAQ.

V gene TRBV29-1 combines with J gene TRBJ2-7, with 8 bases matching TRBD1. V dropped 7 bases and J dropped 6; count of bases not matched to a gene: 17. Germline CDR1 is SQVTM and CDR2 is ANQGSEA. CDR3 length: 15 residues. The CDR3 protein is CSGSPPTGAGGEQYF. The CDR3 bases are TGCAGCGGCAGCCCACCGACAGGGGCCGGGGGCGAGCAGTACTTC.

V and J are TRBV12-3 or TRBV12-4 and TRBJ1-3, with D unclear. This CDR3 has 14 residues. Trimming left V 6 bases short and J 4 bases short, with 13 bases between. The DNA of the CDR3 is TGTGCCAGCAGAGCCGCGGTGGGCGGAAACACCATATATTTT. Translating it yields CASRAAVGGNTIYF.

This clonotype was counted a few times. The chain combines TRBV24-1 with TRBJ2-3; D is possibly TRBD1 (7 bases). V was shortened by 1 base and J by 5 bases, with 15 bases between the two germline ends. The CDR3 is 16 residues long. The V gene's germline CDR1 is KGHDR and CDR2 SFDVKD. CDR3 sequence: CATSDFGGQSIDTQYF. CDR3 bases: TGTGCCACCAGTGATTTCGGGGGACAGTCGATAGATACGCAGTATTTT.

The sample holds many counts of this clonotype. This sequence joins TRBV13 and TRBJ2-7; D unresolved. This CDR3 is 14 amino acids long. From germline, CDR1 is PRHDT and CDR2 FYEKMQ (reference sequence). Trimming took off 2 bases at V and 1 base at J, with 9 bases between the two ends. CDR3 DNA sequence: TGTGCCAGCAGCTTAAGTGGCGTATCCTACGAGCAGTACTTC. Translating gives CASSLSGVSYEQYF.

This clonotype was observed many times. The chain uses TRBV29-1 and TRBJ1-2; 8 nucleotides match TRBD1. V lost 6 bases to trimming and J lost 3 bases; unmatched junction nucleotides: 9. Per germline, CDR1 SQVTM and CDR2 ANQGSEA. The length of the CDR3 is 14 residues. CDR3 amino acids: CSVDGQGKDYGYTF. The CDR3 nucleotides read TGCAGCGTCGATGGACAGGGTAAGGACTATGGCTACACCTTC.

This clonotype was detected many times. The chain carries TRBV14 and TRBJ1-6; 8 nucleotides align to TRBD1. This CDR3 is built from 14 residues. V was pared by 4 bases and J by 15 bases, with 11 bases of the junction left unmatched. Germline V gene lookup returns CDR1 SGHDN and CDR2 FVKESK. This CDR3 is CASSPLPGGAGLHF. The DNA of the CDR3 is TGTGCCAGCAGCCCCCTCCCAGGGGGCGCGGGCCTCCACTTT.

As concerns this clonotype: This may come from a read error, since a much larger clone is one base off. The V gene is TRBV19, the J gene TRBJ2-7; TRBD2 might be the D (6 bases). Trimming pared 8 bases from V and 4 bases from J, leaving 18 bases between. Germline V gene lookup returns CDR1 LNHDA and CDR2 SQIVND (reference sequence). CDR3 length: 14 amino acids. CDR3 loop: CASGPGGIGYEQYF. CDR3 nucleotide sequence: TGTGCCAGTGGCCCCGGGGGAATAGGGTACGAGCAGTACTTC.

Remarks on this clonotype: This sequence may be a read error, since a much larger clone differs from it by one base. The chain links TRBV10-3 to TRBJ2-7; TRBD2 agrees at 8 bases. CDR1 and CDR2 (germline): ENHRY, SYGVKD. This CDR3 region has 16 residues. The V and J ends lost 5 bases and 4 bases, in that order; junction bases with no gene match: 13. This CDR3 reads CAISSLGIAGTYEQYF. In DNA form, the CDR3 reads TGTGCCATCAGTTCTCTCGGGATAGCGGGAACGTACGAGCAGTACTTC.

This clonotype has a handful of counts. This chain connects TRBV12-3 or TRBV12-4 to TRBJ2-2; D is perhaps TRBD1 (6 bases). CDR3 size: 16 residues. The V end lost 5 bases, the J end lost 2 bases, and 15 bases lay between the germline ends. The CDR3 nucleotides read TGTGCCAGCAGTCTCTACTGGACAGTTAACACCGGGGAGCTGTTTTTT. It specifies CASSLYWTVNTGELFF.

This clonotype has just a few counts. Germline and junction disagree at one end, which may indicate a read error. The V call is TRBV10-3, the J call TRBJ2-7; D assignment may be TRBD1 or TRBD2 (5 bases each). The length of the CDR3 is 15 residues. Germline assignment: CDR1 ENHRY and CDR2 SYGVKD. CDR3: CASSRDRDGNYEQYF. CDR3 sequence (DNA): TGTGCCAGCAGTAGAGACCGGGACGGAAACTACGAGCAGTACTTC.

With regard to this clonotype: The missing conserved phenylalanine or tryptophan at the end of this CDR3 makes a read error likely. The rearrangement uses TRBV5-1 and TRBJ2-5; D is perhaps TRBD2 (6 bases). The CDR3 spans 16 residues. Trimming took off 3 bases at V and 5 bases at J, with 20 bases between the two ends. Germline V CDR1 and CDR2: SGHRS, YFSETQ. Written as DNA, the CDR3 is TGCGCCAGCAGCTCCCTGGGGGGTGAAAAGGGGGAGACCCAGTACCTC. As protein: CASSSLGGEKGETQYL.

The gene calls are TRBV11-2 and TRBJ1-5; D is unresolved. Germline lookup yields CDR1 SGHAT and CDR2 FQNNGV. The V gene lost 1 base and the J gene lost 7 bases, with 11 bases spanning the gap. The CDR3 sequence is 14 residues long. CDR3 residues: CASSLGVRAQPQHF. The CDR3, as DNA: TGTGCCAGCAGCTTAGGGGTAAGGGCCCAGCCCCAGCATTTT.